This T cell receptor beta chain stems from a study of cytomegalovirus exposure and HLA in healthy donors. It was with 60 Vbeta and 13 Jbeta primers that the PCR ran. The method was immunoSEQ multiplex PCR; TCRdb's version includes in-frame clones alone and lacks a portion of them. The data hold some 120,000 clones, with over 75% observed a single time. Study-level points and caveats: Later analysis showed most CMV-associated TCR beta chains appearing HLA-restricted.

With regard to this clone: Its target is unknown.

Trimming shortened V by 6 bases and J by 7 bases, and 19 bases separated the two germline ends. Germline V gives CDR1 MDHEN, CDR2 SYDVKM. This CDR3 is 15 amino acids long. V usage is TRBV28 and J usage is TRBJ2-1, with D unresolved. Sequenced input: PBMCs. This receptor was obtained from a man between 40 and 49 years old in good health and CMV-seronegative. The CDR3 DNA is TGTGCCAGCAGCCCCAGGTCCCCGGTGGGTAATGAGCAGTTCTTC. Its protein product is CASSPRSPVGNEQFF.